This TCR beta chain originates from a study of cytomegalovirus exposure and HLA in healthy donors. The germline CDR1 and CDR2 sequences are SNHLY and FYNNEI. With 6 bases clipped from V and 3 bases from J, the junction kept 7 bases outside the gene matches. This CDR3 has 14 amino acids. A multiplex PCR was run with 60 Vbeta primers and 13 Jbeta primers. Only in-frame clones appear in the TCRdb table, and some are missing; sequencing was by immunoSEQ multiplex PCR. The table has about 85,000 clones, around 77% seen once; the top ten hold roughly 2%. Sequenced: PBMCs. The chain has TRBV2 and TRBJ2-5; 7 positions agree with TRBD1. This receptor was obtained from a boy younger than 18 in good health and CMV-seronegative. The CDR3 loop is CASRVSGQKETQYF. The CDR3 coding sequence is TGTGCCAGCAGAGTTTCGGGACAGAAAGAGACCCAGTACTTC.